A selection of T cell receptor beta chains follows, all from one sample in a study of CXCR3-negative and CXCR3-positive naive CD8 T cells. No DNA is given; TCRdb re-called the 5' RACE reads and lists each CDR3 protein once. This sample lists some 64,000 distinct CDR3 sequences; its ten largest clones have under 0.9%. The sample was naive CXCR3+ CD8+ T cells from blood. The receptor source for this set is a human donor in good health. Some clones in this sample may be carry-over from other donors' samples. CDR3s include the opening cysteine and the closing phenylalanine or tryptophan. Each record gives: V gene, CDR3 length, J gene, CDR3 protein.

TRBV29-1	12	TRBJ1-1	CSVVVLNTEAFF
TRBV6-8	13	TRBJ2-1	CASLPGQGYEQFF
TRBV7-6	16	TRBJ2-2	CASSPRVSGGTGELFF
TRBV29-1	13	TRBJ1-6	CSVGDREGSPLHF
TRBV2	16	TRBJ2-1	CASSPGDRGRYNEQFF
TRBV5-1	14	TRBJ2-7	CASSFGGPTYEQYF
TRBV7-2	19	TRBJ2-2	CASSSTLRTPRYWTGELFF
TRBV12-3/TRBV12-4	13	TRBJ1-4	CATQGGGSEKLFF
TRBV20-1	14	TRBJ2-1	CSAREEGGLSEQFF
TRBV7-9	15	TRBJ2-7	CASSSDRVIAYEQYF
TRBV10-3	15	TRBJ2-2	CAISGQGGSTGELFF
TRBV7-9	15	TRBJ2-4	CASSPTGGAKNIQYF
TRBV15	14	TRBJ2-2	CATTYRGDTGELFF
TRBV3-1	14	TRBJ2-2	CASSQVQVTGELFF
TRBV29-1	14	TRBJ2-5	CSVEPGGPLETQYF
TRBV27	13	TRBJ2-7	CASSLTGAHEQYF
TRBV13	15	TRBJ2-1	CASSPGRGGSNEQFF
TRBV28	17	TRBJ1-5	CASSPETAEAVNQPQHF
TRBV7-9	14	TRBJ1-2	CASSLGGAAYGYTF
TRBV29-1	12	TRBJ1-1	CSVVRGITEAFF
TRBV29-1	16	TRBJ2-5	CSVAGLFEGLGETQYF
TRBV12-3/TRBV12-4	15	TRBJ2-2	CASSPLGGYTGELFF
TRBV7-8	14	TRBJ2-2	CASSLASITGELFF
TRBV12-3/TRBV12-4	14	TRBJ1-5	CASSTRGGTETQHF
TRBV7-2	16	TRBJ1-6	CASSPHRAGADSPLHF
TRBV6-5	17	TRBJ2-1	CASSYSIGSGSNDEQFF
TRBV13	14	TRBJ2-5	CASSFVATQETQYF
TRBV27	14	TRBJ2-2	CASSLGLNTGELFF
TRBV6-2/TRBV6-3	14	TRBJ2-1	CASRERGGVNEQFF
TRBV18	15	TRBJ2-7	CASSPGDRGTYEQYF
TRBV11-2	17	TRBJ1-2	CASSLESPKGRIYGYTF
TRBV4-3	15	TRBJ2-7	CASSQRLAGTYEQYF
TRBV20-1	13	TRBJ2-5	CSAKGAGEETQYF
TRBV15	16	TRBJ1-4	CATSRTGGGTNEKLFF
TRBV6-5	16	TRBJ2-3	CASSYRAAGGADTQYF
TRBV11-2	16	TRBJ2-1	CASSPRTSGGIDEQFF
TRBV7-9	15	TRBJ2-7	CASSLGGGQIYEQYF
TRBV29-1	14	TRBJ2-1	CSGVSGSSYNEQFF
TRBV6-5	15	TRBJ2-2	CASSYGVGNTGELFF
TRBV15	15	TRBJ2-3	CATAGVGASTDTQYF
TRBV7-8	12	TRBJ2-7	CASSAAGNEQYF
TRBV9	15	TRBJ2-1	CASSGSGALNNEQFF
TRBV21-1	15	TRBJ2-1	CASSSSGGLYNEQFF
TRBV7-9	14	TRBJ2-7	CASSPGQGAGEQYF
TRBV5-3	14	TRBJ2-2	CARSHSGVGGELFF
TRBV7-2	15	TRBJ2-7	CASRLGEGRSHEQYF
TRBV29-1	11	TRBJ2-3	CSVPEQSTQYF
TRBV6-6	15	TRBJ2-1	CASSSKVPLTTGQFF
TRBV15	14	TRBJ2-3	CATSRVSSVDKQYF
TRBV3-1	15	TRBJ2-3	CASSQGLQGTDTQYF